The sequence of this T cell receptor beta chain was determined in a study of cytomegalovirus exposure and HLA in healthy donors. PCR used 60 Vbeta primers and 13 Jbeta primers. Assay used: immunoSEQ multiplex PCR; TCRdb lists only in-frame clones, some missing. Of around 86,000 clones detected, about 80% appear once; the ten largest clones hold around 3%. Germline values: CDR1 SGHAT, CDR2 FQNNGV. The CDR3 is 16 amino acids. V lost 2 bases to trimming and J lost 2 bases; unmatched junction nucleotides: 9. The chain links TRBV11-2 to TRBJ2-7; 7 bases are shared with TRBD2. The sample taken for sequencing was PBMCs. The source is a man aged 50 to 60 in good health and CMV-seropositive. As DNA, the CDR3 is TGTGCCAGCAGCTTATTCCCCACTAGCGATCCCTACGAGCAGTACTTC. It specifies CASSLFPTSDPYEQYF. Full variable domain (missing parts from reference TRBV11-2 and TRBJ2-7): EAGVAQSPRYKIIEKRQSVAFWCNPISGHATLYWYQQILGQGPKLLIQFQNNGVVDDSQLPKDRFSAERLKGVDSTLKIQPAKLEDSAVYLCASSLFPTSDPYEQYFGPGTRLTVT.